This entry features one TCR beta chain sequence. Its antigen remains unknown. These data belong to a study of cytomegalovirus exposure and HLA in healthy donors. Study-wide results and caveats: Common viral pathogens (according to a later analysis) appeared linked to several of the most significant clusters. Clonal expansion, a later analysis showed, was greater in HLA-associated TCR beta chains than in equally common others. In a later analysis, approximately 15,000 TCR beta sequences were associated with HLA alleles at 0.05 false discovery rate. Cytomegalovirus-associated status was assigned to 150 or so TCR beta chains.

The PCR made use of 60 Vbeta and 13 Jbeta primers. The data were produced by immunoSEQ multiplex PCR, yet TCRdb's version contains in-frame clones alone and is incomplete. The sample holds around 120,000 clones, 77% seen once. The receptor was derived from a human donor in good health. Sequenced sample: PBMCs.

CDR3: CASSLGGPYEQYF. The CDR3 DNA reads TGTGCCAGCAGTTTGGGAGGACCCTACGAGCAGTACTTC. The chain combines TRBV28 with TRBJ2-7; a possible D gene is TRBD2 (6 bases). Per the germline V gene, CDR1 is MDHEN and CDR2 is SYDVKM. V lost 3 bases and J 2 bases, leaving 8 bases between the germline ends. The CDR3 has 13 residues.